The T cell receptor (beta chain) under discussion was sequenced for a study of T cell responses to AZD1222 COVID-19 vaccine (dated by TCRdb to about 2021). General notes on the study: Because spike-specific TCR depth and breadth did not differ between the two schedules, AZD1222 recipients who got a second dose at roughly 4 weeks were pooled with those who got a second dose at roughly 12 weeks. A total of 233 trial participants underwent TCR sequencing, of whom nearly 210 received two doses of AZD1222 and some 25 received two doses of the MenACWY control vaccine. Trial participants were enrolled by age into subgroups of 18-55, 56-69 and 70-plus years, and around 150, 28 and 57 TCR-sequenced participants, respectively, were included in these subgroups. Overall study outcomes, separate from this receptor: The vaccine-associated CD4 TCRs covered the entire spike protein, and the dominant responses fell in regions 160-218 and 743-854. Conclusions about previously exposed vaccinees are limited, since just five to seven AZD1222 recipients were seropositive for SARS-CoV-2 at baseline. In the small 56-69-year group, the increase in depth fell short of significance, most likely because of low power. Participants were mostly white British and included more females than males, and it was suggested by the authors that clonal diversity may have been underestimated. No day 14 peak-response samples were available, so repertoires were characterized only after the peak T cell response. Reportedly, almost half of the unique spike-specific TCRs recognized epitopes lying outside the regions that are mutated in the B.1.351 and B.1.1.7 variants. A significant rise in spike-specific TCR breadth and depth was observed after two AZD1222 doses relative to day 0 and relative to MenACWY recipients.

In the germline V gene, CDR1 corresponds to SGHTS and CDR2 to YDEGEE. V ends up 2 bases short and J 10 bases short, with an unmatched junction base count of 10. From the cysteine through the phenylalanine, the CDR3 covers 16 amino acids. Only CDR3 DNA remains: 48 bases, in frame from the first base. The CDR3 regions of human TCRbeta chains were analyzed by immunosequencing. The authors' analysis ran thus. Repertoire TCRs were matched against a reference library of SARS-CoV-2-specific TCRs generated with the MIRA antigen-specificity platform. Breadth was defined as the fraction of unique TCRs that were SARS-CoV-2-associated, and depth was defined as the fraction of total T cells that were SARS-CoV-2-associated. Using the MIRA data, each spike-specific TCR was mapped to the spike region that the TCR reacts to and placed in a CD4 or CD8 class. Log10-transformed breadth and depth values were compared by one-way ANOVA with Sidak's multiple comparisons tests. The table was pulled from immuneACCESS by TCRdb, which kept in-frame rearrangements only. Such tables lose some clones; where checked, under half of the loss comes from unresolved V genes, and the rest has no known cause. The V and J calls and clone size come from that table; D and trimming were worked out from the DNA. This sample gives 90,000 to 110,000 clones in total; 75% to 90% of them show up just once. The ten largest clones take up 4.5% to 6.5% of the sample.

The time point tag for this specimen amounts to: baseline before first vaccination. Vaccinee samples were obtained from the UK trials COV001 and COV002, which included a single-blind randomized controlled phase 2/3 trial of AZD1222 (ChAdOx1 nCoV-19) in healthy adults. For TCRbeta chain sequencing, PBMC samples were collected from trial participants at day 0 and at day 28 after the second dose. As regards this clone: Its recognized antigen is unknown. One base away there is no much larger clone; base qualities are not given.

Here the sequenced sample was peripheral blood, taken on day 0 of AZD1222 vaccination. The sequence was collected from an adult in good health. The chain couples TRBV5-8 to TRBJ2-2, and TRBD1 matches 11 of the central bases. In nucleotides, the sequence is TGTGCCAGCAGCTTCTGGACAGGGGGCGTCGGCGAGGAGCTGTTTTTT. Its translation is CASSFWTGGVGEELFF.